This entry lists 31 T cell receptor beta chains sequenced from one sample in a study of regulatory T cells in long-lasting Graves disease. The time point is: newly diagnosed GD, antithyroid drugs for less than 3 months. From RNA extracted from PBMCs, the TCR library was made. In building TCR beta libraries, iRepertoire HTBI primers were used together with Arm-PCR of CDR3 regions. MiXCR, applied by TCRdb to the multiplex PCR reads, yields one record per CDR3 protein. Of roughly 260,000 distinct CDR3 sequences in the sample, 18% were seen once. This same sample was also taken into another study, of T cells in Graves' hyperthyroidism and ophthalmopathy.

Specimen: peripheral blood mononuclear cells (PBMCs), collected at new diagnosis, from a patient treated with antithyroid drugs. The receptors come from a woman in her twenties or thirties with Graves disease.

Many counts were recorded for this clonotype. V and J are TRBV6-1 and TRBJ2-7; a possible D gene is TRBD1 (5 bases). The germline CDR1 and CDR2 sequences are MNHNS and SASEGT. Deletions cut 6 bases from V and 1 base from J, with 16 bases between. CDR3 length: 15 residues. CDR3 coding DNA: TGTGCCAGCAGAGACAGAGCTGACAGATCCTACGAGCAGTACTTC. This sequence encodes CASRDRADRSYEQYF.

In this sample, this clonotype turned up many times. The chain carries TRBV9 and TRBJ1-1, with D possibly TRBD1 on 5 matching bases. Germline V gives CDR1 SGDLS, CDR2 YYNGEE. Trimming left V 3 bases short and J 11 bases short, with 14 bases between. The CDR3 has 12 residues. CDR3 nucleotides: TGTGCCAGCAGCGCAGGGATTGGGGGGGCTTTCTTT. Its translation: CASSAGIGGAFF.

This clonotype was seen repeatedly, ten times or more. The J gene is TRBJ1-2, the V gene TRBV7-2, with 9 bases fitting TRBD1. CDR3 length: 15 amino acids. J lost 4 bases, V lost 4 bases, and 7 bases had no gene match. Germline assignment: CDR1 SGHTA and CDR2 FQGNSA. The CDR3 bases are TGTGCCAGCAGCTCAGAGGGACAGGGTTCCTATGGCTACACCTTC. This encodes CASSSEGQGSYGYTF.

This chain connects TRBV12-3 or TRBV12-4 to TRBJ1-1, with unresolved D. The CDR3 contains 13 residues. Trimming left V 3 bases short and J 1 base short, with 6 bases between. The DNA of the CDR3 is TGTGCCAGCAGTTTTGCCCAGAACACTGAAGCTTTCTTT. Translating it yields CASSFAQNTEAFF.

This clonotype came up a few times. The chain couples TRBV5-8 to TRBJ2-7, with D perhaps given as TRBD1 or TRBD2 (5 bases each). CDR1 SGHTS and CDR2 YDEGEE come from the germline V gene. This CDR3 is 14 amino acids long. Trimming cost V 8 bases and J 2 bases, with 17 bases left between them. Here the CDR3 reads CASSDRDAPYEQYF. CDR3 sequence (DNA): TGTGCCAGTAGCGATAGGGACGCGCCCTACGAGCAGTACTTC.

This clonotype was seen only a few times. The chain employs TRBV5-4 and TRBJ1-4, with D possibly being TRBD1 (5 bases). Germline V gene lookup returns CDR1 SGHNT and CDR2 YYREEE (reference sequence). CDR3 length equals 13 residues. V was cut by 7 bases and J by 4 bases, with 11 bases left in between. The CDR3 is CASSPGFNEKLFF. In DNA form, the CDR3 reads TGTGCCAGCTCCCCAGGGTTTAATGAAAAACTGTTTTTT.

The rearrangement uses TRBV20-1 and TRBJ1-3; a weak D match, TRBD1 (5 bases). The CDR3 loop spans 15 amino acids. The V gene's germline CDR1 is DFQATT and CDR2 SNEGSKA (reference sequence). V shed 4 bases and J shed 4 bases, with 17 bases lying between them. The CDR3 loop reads CSAIHDPHRGNTIYF. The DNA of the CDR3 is TGCAGTGCTATCCACGACCCCCACAGGGGAAACACCATATATTTT.

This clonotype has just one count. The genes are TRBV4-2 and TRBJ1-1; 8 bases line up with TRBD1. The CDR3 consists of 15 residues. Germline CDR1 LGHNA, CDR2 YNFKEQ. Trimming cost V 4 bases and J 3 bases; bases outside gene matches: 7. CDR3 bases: TGTGCCAGCAGCCGATTTGGACAGGGAGACACTGAAGCTTTCTTT. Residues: CASSRFGQGDTEAFF.

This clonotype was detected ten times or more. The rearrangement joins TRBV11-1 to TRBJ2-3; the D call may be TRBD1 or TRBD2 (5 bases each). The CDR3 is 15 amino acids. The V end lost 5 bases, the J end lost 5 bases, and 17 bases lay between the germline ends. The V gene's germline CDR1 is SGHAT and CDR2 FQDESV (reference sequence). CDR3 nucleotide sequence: TGTGCCAGCAGCATCCCGGGCCAGGGAGTAGATACGCAGTATTTT. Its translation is CASSIPGQGVDTQYF.

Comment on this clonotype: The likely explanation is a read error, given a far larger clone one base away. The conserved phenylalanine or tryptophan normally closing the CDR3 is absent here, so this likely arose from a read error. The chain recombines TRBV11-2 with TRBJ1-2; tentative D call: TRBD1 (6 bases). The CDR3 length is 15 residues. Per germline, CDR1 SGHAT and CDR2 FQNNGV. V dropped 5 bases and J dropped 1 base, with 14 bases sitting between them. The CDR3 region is CASSQGTTRNYGYTL. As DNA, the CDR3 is TGTGCCAGCAGCCAAGGGACAACGCGTAACTATGGCTACACCCTC.

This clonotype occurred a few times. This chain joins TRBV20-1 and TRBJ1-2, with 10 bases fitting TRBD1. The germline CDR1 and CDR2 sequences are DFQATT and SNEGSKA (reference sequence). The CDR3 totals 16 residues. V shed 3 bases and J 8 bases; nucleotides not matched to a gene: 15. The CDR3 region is CSARGDRGQSLEGYTF. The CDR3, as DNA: TGCAGTGCTAGGGGGGACAGGGGCCAGTCCTTAGAGGGCTACACCTTC.

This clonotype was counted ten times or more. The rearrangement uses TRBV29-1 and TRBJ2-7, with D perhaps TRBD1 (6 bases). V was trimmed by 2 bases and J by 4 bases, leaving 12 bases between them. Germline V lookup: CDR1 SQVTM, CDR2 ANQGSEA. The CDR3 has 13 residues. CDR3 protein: CSVELPGQYEQYF. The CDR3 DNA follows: TGCAGCGTTGAATTGCCTGGACAGTACGAGCAGTACTTC.

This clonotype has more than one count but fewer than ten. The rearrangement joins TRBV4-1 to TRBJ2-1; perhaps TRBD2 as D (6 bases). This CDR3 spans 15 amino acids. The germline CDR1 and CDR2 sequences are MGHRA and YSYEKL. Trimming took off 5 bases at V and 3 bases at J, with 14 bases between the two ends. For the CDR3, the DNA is TGCGCCAGCAGCAAACTGGGACTTGACTACAATGAGCAGTTCTTC. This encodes CASSKLGLDYNEQFF.

CDR3 nucleotides: TGTGCCAGCGGGATCAAGAACACCGGGGAGCTGTTTTTT. Its protein is CASGIKNTGELFF. V is TRBV6-4 and J is TRBJ2-2, with D uncertain. V was shortened by 8 bases and J by 1 base, with 8 bases between the two germline ends. Per the germline V gene, CDR1 is MRHNA and CDR2 is SNTAGT. The CDR3 has 13 amino acids.

The CDR3 coding sequence is TGTGCCAGCAAACGACGCTTGGACACTGAAGCTTTCTTT. It yields the protein CASKRRLDTEAFF. The chain joins TRBV6-1 to TRBJ1-1; D remains ambiguous. Trimming pared 7 bases from V and 3 bases from J, leaving 12 bases between. The CDR3 is made up of 13 amino acids. Germline values: CDR1 MNHNS, CDR2 SASEGT.

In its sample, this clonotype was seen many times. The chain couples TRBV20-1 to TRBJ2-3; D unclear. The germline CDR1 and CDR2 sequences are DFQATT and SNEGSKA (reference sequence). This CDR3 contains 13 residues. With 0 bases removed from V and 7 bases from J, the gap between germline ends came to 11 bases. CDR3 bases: TGCAGTGCTAGAGAGTATAGGTTTCATACGCAGTATTTT. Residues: CSAREYRFHTQYF.

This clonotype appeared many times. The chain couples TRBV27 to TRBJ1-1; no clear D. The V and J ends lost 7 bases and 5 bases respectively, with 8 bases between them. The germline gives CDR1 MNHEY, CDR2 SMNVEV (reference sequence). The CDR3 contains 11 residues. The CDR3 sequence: CASTWGTEAFF. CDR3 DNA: TGTGCCAGCACCTGGGGAACTGAAGCTTTCTTT.

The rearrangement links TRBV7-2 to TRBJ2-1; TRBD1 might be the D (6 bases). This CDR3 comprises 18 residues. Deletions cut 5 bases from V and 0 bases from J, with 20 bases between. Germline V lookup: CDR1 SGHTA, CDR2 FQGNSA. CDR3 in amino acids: CASSHPSWGLSSYNEQFF. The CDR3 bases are TGTGCCAGCAGCCATCCGAGCTGGGGGCTAAGCTCCTACAATGAGCAGTTCTTC. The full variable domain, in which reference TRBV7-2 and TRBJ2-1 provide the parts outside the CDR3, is GAGVSQSPSNKVTEKGKDVELRCDPISGHTALYWYRQSLGQGLEFLIYFQGNSAPDKSGLPSDRFSAERTGGSVSTLTIQRTQQEDSAVYLCASSHPSWGLSSYNEQFFGPGTRLTVL.

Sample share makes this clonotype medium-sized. The CDR3 bases are TGTGCCAGCAGCTTGGTTTCGGGCAGTCCTAACTATGGCTACACCTTC. This codes for CASSLVSGSPNYGYTF. The V and J genes are TRBV13 and TRBJ1-2; D ambiguous. The CDR3 has 16 amino acids. Germline V gene lookup returns CDR1 PRHDT and CDR2 FYEKMQ (reference sequence). V lost 3 bases and J lost 0, with 14 bases in between.

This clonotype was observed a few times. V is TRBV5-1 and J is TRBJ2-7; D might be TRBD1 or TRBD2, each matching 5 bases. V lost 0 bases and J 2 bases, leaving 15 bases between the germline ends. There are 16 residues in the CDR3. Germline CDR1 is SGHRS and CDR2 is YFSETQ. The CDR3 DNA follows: TGCGCCAGCAGCTTGGGATCCCTCCGGGGCCCCTACGAGCAGTACTTC. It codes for CASSLGSLRGPYEQYF.

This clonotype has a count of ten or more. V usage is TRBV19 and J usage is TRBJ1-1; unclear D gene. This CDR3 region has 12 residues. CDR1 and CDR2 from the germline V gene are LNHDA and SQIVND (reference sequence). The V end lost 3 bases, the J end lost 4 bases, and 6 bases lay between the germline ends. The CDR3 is CASSMGSTEAFF. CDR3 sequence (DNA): TGTGCCAGTAGTATGGGCAGCACTGAAGCTTTCTTT.

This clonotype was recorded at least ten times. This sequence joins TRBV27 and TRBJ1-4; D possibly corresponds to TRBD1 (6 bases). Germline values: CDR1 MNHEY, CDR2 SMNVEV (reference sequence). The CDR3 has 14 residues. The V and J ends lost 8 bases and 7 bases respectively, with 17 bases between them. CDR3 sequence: CASASHRASEKLFF. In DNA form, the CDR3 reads TGTGCCAGCGCATCCCACAGGGCGAGTGAAAAACTGTTTTTT.

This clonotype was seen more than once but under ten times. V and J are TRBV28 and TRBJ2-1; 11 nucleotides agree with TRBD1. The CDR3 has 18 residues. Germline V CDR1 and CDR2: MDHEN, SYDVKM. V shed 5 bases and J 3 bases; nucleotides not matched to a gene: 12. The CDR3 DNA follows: TGTGCCAGCAGTCGGACAGGGGGCGCCGGGAGTCTCTACAATGAGCAGTTCTTC. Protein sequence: CASSRTGGAGSLYNEQFF. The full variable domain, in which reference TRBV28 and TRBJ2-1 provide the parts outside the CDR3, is DVKVTQSSRYLVKRTGEKVFLECVQDMDHENMFWYRQDPGLGLRLIYFSYDVKMKEKGDIPEGYSVSREKKERFSLILESASTNQTSMYLCASSRTGGAGSLYNEQFFGPGTRLTVL.

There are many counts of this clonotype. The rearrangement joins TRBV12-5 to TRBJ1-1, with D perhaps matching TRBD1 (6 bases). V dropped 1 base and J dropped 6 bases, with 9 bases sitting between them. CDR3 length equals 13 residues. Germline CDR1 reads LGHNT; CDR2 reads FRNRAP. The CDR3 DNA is TGTGCTAGTGGTTTGGGAGGGGGACCTGAAGCTTTCTTT. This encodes CASGLGGGPEAFF.

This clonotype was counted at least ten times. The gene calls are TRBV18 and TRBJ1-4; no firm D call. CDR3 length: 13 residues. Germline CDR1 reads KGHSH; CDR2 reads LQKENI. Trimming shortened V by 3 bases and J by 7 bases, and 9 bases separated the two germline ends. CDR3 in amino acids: CASSPQIGEKLFF. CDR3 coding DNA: TGTGCCAGCTCACCCCAAATTGGTGAAAAACTGTTTTTT.

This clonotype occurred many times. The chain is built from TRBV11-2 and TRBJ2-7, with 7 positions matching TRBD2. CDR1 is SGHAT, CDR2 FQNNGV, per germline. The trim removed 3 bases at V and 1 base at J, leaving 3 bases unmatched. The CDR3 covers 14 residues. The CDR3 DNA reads TGTGCCAGCAGCTTTCGGGAGGAATCCTACGAGCAGTACTTC. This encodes CASSFREESYEQYF.

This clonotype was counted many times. DNA of the CDR3: TGTGCCAGCAGCTTAAGGAATAGGGAGGATGAGCAGTTCTTC. Its translation: CASSLRNREDEQFF. The V gene is TRBV7-9, the J gene TRBJ2-1; D possibly corresponds to TRBD2 (6 bases). Germline loops: CDR1 SEHNR, CDR2 FQNEAQ (reference sequence). The CDR3 runs 14 residues. Trimming pared 2 bases from V and 8 bases from J, leaving 13 bases between.

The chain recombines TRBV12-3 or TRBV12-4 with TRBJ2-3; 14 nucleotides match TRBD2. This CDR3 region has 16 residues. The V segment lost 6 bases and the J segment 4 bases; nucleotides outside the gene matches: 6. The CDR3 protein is CASSPGTSGSPDTQYF. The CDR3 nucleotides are TGTGCCAGCAGCCCCGGGACTAGCGGGAGCCCAGATACGCAGTATTTT.

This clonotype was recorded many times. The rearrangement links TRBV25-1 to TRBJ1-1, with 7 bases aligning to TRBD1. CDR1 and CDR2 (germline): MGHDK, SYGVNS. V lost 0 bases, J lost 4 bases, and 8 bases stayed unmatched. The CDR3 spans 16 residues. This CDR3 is CASSEYRGAGGTEAFF. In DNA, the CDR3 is TGTGCCAGCAGTGAATACCGCGGGGCAGGGGGCACTGAAGCTTTCTTT.

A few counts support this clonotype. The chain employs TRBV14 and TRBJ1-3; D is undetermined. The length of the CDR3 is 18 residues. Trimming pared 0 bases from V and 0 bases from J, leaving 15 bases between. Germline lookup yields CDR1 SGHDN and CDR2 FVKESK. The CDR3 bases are TGTGCCAGCAGCCAAGATGGGTTAGTGCGCGTCTCTGGAAACACCATATATTTT. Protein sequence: CASSQDGLVRVSGNTIYF.

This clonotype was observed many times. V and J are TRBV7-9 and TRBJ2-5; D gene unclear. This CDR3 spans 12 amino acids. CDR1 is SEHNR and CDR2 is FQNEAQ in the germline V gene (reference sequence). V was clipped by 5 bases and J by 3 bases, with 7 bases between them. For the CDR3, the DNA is TGTGCCAGCAGCAACACCGAAGAGACCCAGTACTTC. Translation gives CASSNTEETQYF. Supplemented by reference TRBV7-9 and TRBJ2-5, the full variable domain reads DTGVSQNPRHKITKRGQNVTFRCDPISEHNRLYWYRQTLGQGPEFLTYFQNEAQLEKSRLLSDRFSAERPKGSFSTLEIQRTEQGDSAMYLCASSNTEETQYFGPGTRLLVL.